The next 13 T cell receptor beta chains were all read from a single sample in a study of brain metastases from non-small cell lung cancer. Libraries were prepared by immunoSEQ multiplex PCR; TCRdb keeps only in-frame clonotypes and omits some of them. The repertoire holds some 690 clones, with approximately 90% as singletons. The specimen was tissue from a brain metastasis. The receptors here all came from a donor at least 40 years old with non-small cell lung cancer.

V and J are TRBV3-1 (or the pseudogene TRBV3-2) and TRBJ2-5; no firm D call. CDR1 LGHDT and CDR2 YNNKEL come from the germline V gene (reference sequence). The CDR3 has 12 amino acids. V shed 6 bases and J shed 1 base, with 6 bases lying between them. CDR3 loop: CASRRLQETQYF. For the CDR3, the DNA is TGTGCCAGCAGACGCCTCCAAGAGACCCAGTACTTC.

The CDR3 protein is CASSPDRTATEAFF. CDR3 bases: TGTGCCAGCAGCCCGGACAGGACAGCCACTGAAGCTTTCTTT. The V and J genes are TRBV6-2 or TRBV6-3 and TRBJ1-1, with 7 bases identical to TRBD1. This CDR3 is built from 14 residues. Germline CDR1 is MNHEY and CDR2 is SVGEGT. V shed 6 bases and J 4 bases; nucleotides not matched to a gene: 8.

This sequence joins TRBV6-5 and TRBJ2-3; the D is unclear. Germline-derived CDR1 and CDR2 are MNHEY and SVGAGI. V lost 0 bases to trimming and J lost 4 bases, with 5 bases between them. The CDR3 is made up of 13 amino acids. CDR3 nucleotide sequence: TGTGCCAGCAGTTACTCGGTTTCAGATACGCAGTATTTT. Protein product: CASSYSVSDTQYF.

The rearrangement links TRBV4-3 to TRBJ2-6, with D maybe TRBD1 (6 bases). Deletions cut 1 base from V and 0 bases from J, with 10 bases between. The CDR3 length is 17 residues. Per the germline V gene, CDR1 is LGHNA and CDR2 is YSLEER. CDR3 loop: CASSQGQAFSGANVLTF. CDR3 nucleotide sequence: TGCGCCAGCAGCCAAGGACAGGCCTTCTCTGGGGCCAACGTCCTGACTTTC.

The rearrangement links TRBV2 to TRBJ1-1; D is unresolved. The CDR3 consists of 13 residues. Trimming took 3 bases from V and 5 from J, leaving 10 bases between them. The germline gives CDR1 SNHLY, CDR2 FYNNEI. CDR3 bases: TGTGCCAGCAGTGAGGGGAGGTTTACTGAAGCTTTCTTT. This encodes CASSEGRFTEAFF. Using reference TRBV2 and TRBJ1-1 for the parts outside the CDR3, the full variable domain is EPEVTQTPSHQVTQMGQEVILRCVPISNHLYFYWYRQILGQKVEFLVSFYNNEISEKSEIFDDQFSVERPDGSNFTLKIRSTKLEDSAMYFCASSEGRFTEAFFGQGTRLTVV.

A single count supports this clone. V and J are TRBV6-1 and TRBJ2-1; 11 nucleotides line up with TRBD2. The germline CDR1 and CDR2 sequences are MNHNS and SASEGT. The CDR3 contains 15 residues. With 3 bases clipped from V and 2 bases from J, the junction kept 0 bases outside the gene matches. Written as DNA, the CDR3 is TGTGCCAGCAGTGATAGCGGGGGGGCCTACAATGAGCAGTTCTTC. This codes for CASSDSGGAYNEQFF.

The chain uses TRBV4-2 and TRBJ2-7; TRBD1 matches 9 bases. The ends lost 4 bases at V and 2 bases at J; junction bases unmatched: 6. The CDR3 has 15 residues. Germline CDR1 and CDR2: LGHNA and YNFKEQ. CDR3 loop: CASSRPGQGTYEQYF. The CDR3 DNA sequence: TGTGCCAGCAGCCGGCCGGGACAGGGAACCTACGAGCAGTACTTC.

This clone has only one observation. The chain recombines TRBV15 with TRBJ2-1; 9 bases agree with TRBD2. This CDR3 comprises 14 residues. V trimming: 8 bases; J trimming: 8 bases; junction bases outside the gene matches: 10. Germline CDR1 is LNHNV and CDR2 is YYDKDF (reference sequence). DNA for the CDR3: TGTGCCACCGGCGGCGGGAGGGCCAGGGATGAGCAGTTCTTC. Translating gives CATGGGRARDEQFF.

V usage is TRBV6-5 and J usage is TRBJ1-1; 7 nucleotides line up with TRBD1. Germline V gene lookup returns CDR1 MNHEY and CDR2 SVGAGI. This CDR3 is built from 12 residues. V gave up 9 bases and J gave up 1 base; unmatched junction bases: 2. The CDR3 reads CASRQGNTEAFF. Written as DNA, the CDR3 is TGTGCCAGTCGACAGGGGAACACTGAAGCTTTCTTT.

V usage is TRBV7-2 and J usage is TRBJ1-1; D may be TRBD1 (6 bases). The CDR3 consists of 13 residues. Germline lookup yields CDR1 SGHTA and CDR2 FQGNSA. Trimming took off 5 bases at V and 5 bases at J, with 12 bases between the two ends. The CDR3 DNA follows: TGTGCCAGCAGCGCCAAGGACAGAACTGAAGCTTTCTTT. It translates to CASSAKDRTEAFF.

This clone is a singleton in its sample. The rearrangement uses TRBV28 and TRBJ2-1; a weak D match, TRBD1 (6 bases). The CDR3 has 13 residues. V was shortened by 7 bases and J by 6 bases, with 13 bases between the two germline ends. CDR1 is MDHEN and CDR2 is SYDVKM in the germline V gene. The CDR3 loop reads CASISQGVNEQFF. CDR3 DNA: TGTGCCAGCATTTCACAGGGAGTCAATGAGCAGTTCTTC.

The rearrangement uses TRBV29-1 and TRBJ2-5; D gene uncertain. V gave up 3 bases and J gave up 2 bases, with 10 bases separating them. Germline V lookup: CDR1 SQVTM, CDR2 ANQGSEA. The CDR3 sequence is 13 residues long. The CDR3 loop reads CSVDPLWQETQYF. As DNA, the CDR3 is TGCAGCGTTGATCCCCTTTGGCAAGAGACCCAGTACTTC.

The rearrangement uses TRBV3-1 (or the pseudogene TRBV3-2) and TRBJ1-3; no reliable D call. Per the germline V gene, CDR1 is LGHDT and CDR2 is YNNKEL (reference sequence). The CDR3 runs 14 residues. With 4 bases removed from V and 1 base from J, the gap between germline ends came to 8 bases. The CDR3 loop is CASSPSLSGNTIYF. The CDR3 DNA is TGTGCCAGCAGCCCCAGTTTATCTGGAAACACCATATATTTT.